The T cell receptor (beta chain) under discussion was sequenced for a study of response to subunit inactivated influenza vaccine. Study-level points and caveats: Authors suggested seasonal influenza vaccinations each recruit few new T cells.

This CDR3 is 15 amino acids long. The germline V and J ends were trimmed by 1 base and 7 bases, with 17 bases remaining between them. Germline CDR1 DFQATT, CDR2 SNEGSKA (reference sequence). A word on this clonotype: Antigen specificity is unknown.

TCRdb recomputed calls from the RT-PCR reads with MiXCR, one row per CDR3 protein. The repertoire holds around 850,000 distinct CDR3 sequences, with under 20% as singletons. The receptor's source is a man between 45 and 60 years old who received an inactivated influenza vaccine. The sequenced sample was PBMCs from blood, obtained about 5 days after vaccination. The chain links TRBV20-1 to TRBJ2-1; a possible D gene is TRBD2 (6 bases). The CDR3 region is CSARVMPIGTNEQFF. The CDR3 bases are TGCAGTGCTAGAGTAATGCCTATAGGGACTAATGAGCAGTTCTTC.